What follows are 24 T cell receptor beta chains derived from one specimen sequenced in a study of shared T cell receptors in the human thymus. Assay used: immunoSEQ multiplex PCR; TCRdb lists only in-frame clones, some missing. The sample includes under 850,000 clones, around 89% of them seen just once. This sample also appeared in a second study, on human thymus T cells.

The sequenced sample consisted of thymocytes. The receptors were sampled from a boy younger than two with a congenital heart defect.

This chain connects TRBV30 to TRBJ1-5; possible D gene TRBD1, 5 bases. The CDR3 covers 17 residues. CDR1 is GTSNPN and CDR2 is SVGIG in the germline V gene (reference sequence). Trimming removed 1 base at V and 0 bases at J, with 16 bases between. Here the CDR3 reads CAWSDPVGGDSNQPQHF. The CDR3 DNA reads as TGTGCCTGGAGTGACCCCGTCGGGGGGGATAGCAATCAGCCCCAGCATTTT.

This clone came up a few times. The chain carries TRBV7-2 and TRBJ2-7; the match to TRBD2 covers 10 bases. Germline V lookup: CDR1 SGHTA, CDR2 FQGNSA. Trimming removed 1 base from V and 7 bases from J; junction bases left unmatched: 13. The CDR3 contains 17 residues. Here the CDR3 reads CASSLEVSGGPLGEQYF. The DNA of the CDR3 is TGTGCCAGCAGCTTAGAAGTTAGCGGGGGGCCCCTTGGAGAGCAGTACTTC.

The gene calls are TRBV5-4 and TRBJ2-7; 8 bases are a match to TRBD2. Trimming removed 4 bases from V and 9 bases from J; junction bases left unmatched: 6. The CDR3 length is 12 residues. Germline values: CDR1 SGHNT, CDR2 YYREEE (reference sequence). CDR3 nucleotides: TGTGCCAGCAGCCCCCCCGGGGGGGGGCAGTACTTC. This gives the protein CASSPPGGGQYF.

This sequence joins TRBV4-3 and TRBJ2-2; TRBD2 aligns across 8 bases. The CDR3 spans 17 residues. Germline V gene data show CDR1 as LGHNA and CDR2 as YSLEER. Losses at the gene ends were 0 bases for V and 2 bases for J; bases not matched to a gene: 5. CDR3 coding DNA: TGCGCCAGCAGCCAAGACTATCTAGCGGGTAACACCGGGGAGCTGTTTTTT. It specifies CASSQDYLAGNTGELFF.

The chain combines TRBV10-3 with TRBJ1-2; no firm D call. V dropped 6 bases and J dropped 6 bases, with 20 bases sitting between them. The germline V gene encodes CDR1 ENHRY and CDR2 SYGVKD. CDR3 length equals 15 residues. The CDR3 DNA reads TGTGCCATCAGCCCGGCTGGGCGTAGTGGCCATGGCTACACCTTC. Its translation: CAISPAGRSGHGYTF.

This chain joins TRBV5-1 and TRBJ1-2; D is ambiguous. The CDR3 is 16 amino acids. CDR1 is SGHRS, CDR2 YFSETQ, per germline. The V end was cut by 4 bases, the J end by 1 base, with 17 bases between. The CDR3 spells CASSQAARSGNYGYTF. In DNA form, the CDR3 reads TGCGCCAGCAGCCAAGCCGCCCGGTCCGGTAACTATGGCTACACCTTC.

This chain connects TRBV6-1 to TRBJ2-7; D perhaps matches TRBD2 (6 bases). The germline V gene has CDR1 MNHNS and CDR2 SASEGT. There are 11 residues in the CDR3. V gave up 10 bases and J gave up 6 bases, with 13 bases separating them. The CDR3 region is CATEGNGEQYF. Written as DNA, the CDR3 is TGTGCCACGGAGGGGAATGGCGAGCAGTACTTC.

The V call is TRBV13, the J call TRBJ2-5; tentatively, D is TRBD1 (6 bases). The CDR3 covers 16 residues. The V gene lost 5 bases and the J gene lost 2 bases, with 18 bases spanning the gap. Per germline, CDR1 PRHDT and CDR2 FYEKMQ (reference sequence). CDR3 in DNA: TGTGCCAGCAGCCCCATATCGGACAGCCATCAAGAGACCCAGTACTTC. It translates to CASSPISDSHQETQYF.

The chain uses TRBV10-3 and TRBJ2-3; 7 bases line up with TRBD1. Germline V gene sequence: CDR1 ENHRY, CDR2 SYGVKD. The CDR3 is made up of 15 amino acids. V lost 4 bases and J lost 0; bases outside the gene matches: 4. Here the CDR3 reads CAISAGQTSTDTQYF. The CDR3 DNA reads TGTGCCATCAGTGCGGGACAGACTAGCACAGATACGCAGTATTTT.

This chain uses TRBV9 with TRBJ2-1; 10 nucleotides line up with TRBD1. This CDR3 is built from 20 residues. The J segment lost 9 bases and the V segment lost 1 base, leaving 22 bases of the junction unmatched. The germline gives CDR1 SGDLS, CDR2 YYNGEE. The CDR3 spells CASSVFLWAPGQGLEGEQFF. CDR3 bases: TGTGCCAGCAGCGTATTTCTATGGGCTCCGGGACAGGGGCTAGAAGGTGAGCAGTTCTTC.

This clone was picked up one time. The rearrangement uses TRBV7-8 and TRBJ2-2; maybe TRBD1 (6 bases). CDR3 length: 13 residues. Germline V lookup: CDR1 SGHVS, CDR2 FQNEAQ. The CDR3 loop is CADSQIEAGELFF. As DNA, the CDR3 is TGTGCGGACAGCCAGATCGAGGCCGGGGAGCTGTTTTTT.

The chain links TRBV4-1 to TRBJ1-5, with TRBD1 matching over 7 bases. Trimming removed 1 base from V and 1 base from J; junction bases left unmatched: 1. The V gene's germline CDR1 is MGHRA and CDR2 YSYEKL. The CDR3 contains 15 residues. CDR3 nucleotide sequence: TGCGCCAGCAGCCAAGGACAGGGAAGCAATCAGCCCCAGCATTTT. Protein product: CASSQGQGSNQPQHF.

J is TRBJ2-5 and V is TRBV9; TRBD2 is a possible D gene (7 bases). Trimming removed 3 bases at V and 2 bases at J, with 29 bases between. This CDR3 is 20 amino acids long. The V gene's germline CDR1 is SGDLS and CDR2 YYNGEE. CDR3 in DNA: TGTGCCAGCAGCGCTACCCGGGGGGACTCACCCCTAGGGGGTCAAGAGACCCAGTACTTC. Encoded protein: CASSATRGDSPLGGQETQYF.

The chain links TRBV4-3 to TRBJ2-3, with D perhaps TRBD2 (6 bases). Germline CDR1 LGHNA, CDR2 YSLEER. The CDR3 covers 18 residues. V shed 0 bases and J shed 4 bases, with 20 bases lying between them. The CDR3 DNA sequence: TGCGCCAGCAGCCAAGATCTTTCTGTGGGAGGCAACCCAGATACGCAGTATTTT. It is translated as CASSQDLSVGGNPDTQYF.

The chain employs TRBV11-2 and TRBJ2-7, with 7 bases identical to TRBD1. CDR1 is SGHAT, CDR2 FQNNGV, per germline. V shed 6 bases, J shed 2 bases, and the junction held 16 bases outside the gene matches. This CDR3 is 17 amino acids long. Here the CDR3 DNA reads TGTGCCAGCAGACCCTACACCGACAGGGTAGAACCCTACGAGCAGTACTTC. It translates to CASRPYTDRVEPYEQYF.

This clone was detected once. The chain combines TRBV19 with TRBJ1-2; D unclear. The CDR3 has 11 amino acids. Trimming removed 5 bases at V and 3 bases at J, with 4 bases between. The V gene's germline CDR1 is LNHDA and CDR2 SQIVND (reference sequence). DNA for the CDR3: TGTGCCAGTAGTGTCGACTATGGCTACACCTTC. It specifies CASSVDYGYTF.

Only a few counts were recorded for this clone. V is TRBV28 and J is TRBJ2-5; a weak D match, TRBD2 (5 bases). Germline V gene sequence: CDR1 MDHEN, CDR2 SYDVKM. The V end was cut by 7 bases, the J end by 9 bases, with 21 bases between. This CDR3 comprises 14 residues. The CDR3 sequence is CASTSPGEPGAQYF. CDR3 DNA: TGTGCCAGCACCTCCCCGGGCGAGCCCGGGGCCCAGTACTTC.

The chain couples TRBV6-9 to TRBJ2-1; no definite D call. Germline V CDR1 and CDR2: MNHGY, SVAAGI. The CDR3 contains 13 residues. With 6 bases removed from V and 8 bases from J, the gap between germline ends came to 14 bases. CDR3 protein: CASRTGSRDEQFF. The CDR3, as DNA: TGTGCCAGCAGGACCGGGTCCCGAGATGAGCAGTTCTTC.

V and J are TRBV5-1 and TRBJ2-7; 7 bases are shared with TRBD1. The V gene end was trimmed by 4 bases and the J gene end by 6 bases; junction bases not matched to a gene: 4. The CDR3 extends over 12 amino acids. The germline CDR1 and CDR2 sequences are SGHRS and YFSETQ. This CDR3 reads CASSTDRAEQYF. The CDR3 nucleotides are TGCGCCAGCAGCACCGACAGGGCCGAGCAGTACTTC.

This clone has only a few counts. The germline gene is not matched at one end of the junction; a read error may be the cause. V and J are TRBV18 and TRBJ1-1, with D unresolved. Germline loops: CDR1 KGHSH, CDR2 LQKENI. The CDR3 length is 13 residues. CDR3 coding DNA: TGTCCCAGCCCCAACGCAGGGAACACTGAAGCTTTCTTT. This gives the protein CPSPNAGNTEAFF.

CDR3 sequence reads: CATVPVGQLQETQYF. DNA of the CDR3: TGCGCCACGGTGCCGGTGGGACAACTCCAAGAGACCCAGTACTTC. This chain links TRBV10-1 with TRBJ2-5, with D possibly matching TRBD1 (6 bases). V lost 10 bases and J lost 1, with 19 bases in between. Per germline, CDR1 WNHNN and CDR2 SYGVQD (reference sequence). The CDR3 has 15 residues.

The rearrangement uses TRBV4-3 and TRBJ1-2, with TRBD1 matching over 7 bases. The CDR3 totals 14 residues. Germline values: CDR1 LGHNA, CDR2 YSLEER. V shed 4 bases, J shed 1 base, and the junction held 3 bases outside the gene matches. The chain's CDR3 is CASSPDRLNYGYTF. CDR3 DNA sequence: TGCGCCAGCAGCCCGGACAGGCTTAACTATGGCTACACCTTC.

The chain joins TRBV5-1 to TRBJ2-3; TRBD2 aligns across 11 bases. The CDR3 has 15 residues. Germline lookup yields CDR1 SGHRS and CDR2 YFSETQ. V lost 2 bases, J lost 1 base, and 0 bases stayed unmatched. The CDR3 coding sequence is TGCGCCAGCAGCTTTAGCGGGAGGGGCACAGATACGCAGTATTTT. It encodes CASSFSGRGTDTQYF.

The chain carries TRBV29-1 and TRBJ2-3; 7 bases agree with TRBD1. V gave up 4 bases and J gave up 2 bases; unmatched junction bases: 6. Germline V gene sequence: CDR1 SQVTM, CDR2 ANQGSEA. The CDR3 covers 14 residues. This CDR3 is CSVGQGRNTDTQYF. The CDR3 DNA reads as TGCAGCGTTGGACAGGGTAGAAACACAGATACGCAGTATTTT.